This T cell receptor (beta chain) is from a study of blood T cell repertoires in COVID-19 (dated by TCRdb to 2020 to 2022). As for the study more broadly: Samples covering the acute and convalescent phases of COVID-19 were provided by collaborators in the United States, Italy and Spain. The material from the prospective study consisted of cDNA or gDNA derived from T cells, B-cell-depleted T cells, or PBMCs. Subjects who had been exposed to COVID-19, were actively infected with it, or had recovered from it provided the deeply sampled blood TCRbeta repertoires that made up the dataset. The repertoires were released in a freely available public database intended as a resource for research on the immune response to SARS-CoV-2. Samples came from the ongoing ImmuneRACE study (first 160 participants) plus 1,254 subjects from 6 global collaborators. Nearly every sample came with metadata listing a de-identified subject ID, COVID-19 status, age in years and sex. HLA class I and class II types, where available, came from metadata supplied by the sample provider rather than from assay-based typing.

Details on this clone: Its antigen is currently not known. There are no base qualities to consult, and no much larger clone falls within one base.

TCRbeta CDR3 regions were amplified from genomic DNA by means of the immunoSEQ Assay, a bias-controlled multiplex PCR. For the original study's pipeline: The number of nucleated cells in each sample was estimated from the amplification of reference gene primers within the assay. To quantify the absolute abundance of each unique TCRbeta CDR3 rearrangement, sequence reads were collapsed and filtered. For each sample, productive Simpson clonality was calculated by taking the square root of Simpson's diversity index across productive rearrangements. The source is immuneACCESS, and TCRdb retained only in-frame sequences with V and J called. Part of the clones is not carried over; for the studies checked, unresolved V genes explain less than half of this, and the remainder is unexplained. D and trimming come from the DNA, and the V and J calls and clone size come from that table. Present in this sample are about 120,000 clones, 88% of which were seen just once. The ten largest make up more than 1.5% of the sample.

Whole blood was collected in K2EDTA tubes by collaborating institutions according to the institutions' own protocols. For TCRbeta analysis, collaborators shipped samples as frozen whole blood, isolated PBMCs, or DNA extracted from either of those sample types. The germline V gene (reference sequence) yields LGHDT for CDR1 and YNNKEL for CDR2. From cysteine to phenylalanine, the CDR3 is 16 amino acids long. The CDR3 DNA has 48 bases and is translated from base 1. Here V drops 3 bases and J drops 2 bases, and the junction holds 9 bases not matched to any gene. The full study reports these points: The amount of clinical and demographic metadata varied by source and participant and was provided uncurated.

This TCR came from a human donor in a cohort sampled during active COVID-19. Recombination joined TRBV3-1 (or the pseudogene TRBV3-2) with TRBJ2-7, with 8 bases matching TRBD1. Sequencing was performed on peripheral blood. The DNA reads TGTGCCAGCAGCCAGGCAGGGGGCCGGGGGACCTACGAGCAGTACTTC. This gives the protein CASSQAGGRGTYEQYF.